The next 13 T cell receptor beta chains were all read from a single sample in a study of a mutant IDH1 vaccine in newly diagnosed glioma. Profiling relied on immunoSEQ multiplex PCR, and the TCRdb table lists in-frame clones only, not all of them. The table lists about 43,000 clones, approximately 84% of them singletons. Their antigens remain unidentified. Time point specified: week 23, last vaccination. All doses held 300 ug of mutant IDH1 20-mer peptide, with topical imiquimod. Material: PBMCs, obtained from a glioma patient whose treatment included an IDH1 peptide vaccine. Receptors were obtained from a young woman with glioma. Some clones in this sample may be carry-over from other donors' samples.

In DNA form, the CDR3 reads TGTGCCAGCAGCTTTGACGCCGGGCAGCCCCAGCATTTT. This encodes CASSFDAGQPQHF. The chain has TRBV7-8 and TRBJ1-5; D is uncertain. Trimming took off 3 bases at V and 7 bases at J, with 10 bases between the two ends. The CDR3 is 13 residues long. The germline CDR1 and CDR2 sequences are SGHVS and FQNEAQ. Supplemented by reference TRBV7-8 and TRBJ1-5, the full variable domain reads GAGVSQSPRYKVAKRGQDVALRCDPISGHVSLFWYQQALGQGPEFLTYFQNEAQLDKSGLPSDRFFAERPEGSVSTLKIQRTQQEDSAVYLCASSFDAGQPQHFGDGTRLSIL.

The chain employs TRBV7-6 and TRBJ1-2; no clear D gene. The CDR3 is 12 amino acids. With 5 bases removed from V and 10 bases from J, the gap between germline ends came to 14 bases. Germline assignment: CDR1 SGHVS and CDR2 FNYEAQ. This CDR3 reads CASSTRGEFYTF. The CDR3 DNA is TGTGCCAGCAGCACCCGAGGCGAGTTCTACACCTTC.

The V call is TRBV5-1, the J call TRBJ1-2, with no clear D. Trimming pared 5 bases from V and 0 bases from J, leaving 8 bases between. The germline CDR1 and CDR2 sequences are SGHRS and YFSETQ. This CDR3 is 13 amino acids long. The CDR3 sequence is CASRDVANYGYTF. The CDR3 DNA is TGCGCCAGCAGGGACGTAGCTAACTATGGCTACACCTTC.

The rearrangement joins TRBV7-6 to TRBJ2-1, with a weak D call TRBD1 (5 bases). V lost 5 bases, J lost 1 base, and 15 bases lay in between. The CDR3 has 16 residues. CDR1 and CDR2 from the germline V gene are SGHVS and FNYEAQ. CDR3: CASSPLGPWSYNEQFF. CDR3 in DNA: TGTGCCAGCAGCCCGCTGGGGCCCTGGTCCTACAATGAGCAGTTCTTC.

The chain combines TRBV7-3 with TRBJ1-1; unclear D gene. Per germline, CDR1 SGHTA and CDR2 FQGTGA. The CDR3 has 14 amino acids. Deletions cut 1 base from V and 1 base from J, with 7 bases between. The CDR3 nucleotides read TGTGCCAGCAGCTTAATGGGCAGGAACACTGAAGCTTTCTTT. Translated, it gives CASSLMGRNTEAFF.

V is TRBV6-1 and J is TRBJ1-5, with D unclear. Germline V gene sequence: CDR1 MNHNS, CDR2 SASEGT. The CDR3 has 14 residues. V was trimmed by 11 bases and J by 6 bases, leaving 20 bases between them. CDR3 sequence reads: CAHAGPKPGQPQHF. As DNA, the CDR3 is TGTGCCCACGCTGGGCCTAAGCCAGGTCAGCCCCAGCATTTT.

V is TRBV15 and J is TRBJ2-6; D call uncertain. This CDR3 region has 14 residues. Per germline, CDR1 LNHNV and CDR2 YYDKDF (reference sequence). The ends were cut back, 3 bases at V and 3 bases at J, with 6 bases in the middle. CDR3 nucleotide sequence: TGTGCCACCAGCAGCCGAGATGGGGCCAACGTCCTGACTTTC. Amino acid sequence: CATSSRDGANVLTF. Filled out from reference TRBV15 and TRBJ2-6, the complete variable domain reads DAMVIQNPRYQVTQFGKPVTLSCSQTLNHNVMYWYQQKSSQAPKLLFHYYDKDFNNEADTPDNFQSRRPNTSFCFLDIRSPGLGDTAMYLCATSSRDGANVLTFGAGSRLTVL.

The rearrangement uses TRBV18 and TRBJ1-3, with TRBD1 as a possible D gene (6 bases). Trimming removed 2 bases from V and 0 bases from J, with 11 bases in between. Per the germline V gene, CDR1 is KGHSH and CDR2 is LQKENI. This CDR3 region has 16 residues. The chain's CDR3 is CASSPGQPSSGNTIYF. CDR3 sequence (DNA): TGTGCCAGCTCACCAGGACAGCCAAGCTCTGGAAACACCATATATTTT.

The chain joins TRBV25-1 to TRBJ2-5; 16 bases align to TRBD2. V lost 3 bases and J lost 3; bases outside the gene matches: 4. From germline, CDR1 is MGHDK and CDR2 SYGVNS. The CDR3 extends over 17 amino acids. The DNA of the CDR3 is TGTGCCAGCAGTGACCCGGGACTAGCGGGGGGGAAAGAGACCCAGTACTTC. Amino acid sequence: CASSDPGLAGGKETQYF.

The rearrangement joins TRBV7-9 to TRBJ2-5; TRBD2 agrees at 7 bases. The CDR3 is 15 residues long. The junction had 9 bases not matched to a gene; V was cut back by 5 bases and J by 3 bases. Germline V gene lookup returns CDR1 SEHNR and CDR2 FQNEAQ (reference sequence). CDR3 DNA: TGTGCCAGCAGCGTAGTAGGCCGGGGGGAAGAGACCCAGTACTTC. Amino acids: CASSVVGRGEETQYF.

The chain recombines TRBV4-3 with TRBJ1-5; D call uncertain. From germline, CDR1 is LGHNA and CDR2 YSLEER. This CDR3 is built from 15 residues. V was cut by 1 base and J by 0 bases, with 7 bases left in between. The CDR3 DNA is TGCGCCAGCAGCCAAGTCCGTCATAGCAATCAGCCCCAGCATTTT. Protein product: CASSQVRHSNQPQHF.

This clone has only one observation. The V call is TRBV19, the J call TRBJ1-1, with TRBD1 matching 7 bases. V shed 4 bases, J shed 0 bases, and the junction held 5 bases outside the gene matches. CDR3 length: 15 residues. Germline V gene sequence: CDR1 LNHDA, CDR2 SQIVND (reference sequence). CDR3 nucleotides: TGTGCCAGTAGTACCCGACAGGGTTTGAACACTGAAGCTTTCTTT. Its translation: CASSTRQGLNTEAFF.

The rearrangement links TRBV4-2 to TRBJ1-1, with a tentative D call TRBD1 (5 bases). CDR3 length: 14 residues. The V and J ends lost 1 base and 3 bases respectively, with 9 bases between them. CDR1 is LGHNA and CDR2 is YNFKEQ in the germline V gene. CDR3 bases: TGTGCCAGCAGCCAAGTAGGGGTGGACACTGAAGCTTTCTTT. It codes for CASSQVGVDTEAFF.